This T cell receptor (beta chain) was documented in a study of blood T cells in healthy people across ages. CDR1 KGHDR and CDR2 SFDVKD come from the germline V gene. The CDR3 covers 14 residues. Investigators took 8 to 10 milliliters of peripheral blood from every donor. A J-beta primer mix and a sample-barcoded 5' primer were used in a second PCR of roughly 6 to 12 cycles. TCRdb itself ran the 5' RACE reads through MiXCR, one entry per CDR3 protein. This sample has fewer than 800,000 distinct CDR3 sequences, with approximately 21% found just once. Sequencing input: blood. J is TRBJ2-1 and V is TRBV24-1, with no clear D. The DNA matches TRBJ2-7 better at its end, which makes the J call doubtful. This receptor was taken from a man in his 70s in good health. This chain's CDR3 is CATSDSDKAYEQYF. CDR3 nucleotides: TGTGCCACCAGTGATTCCGACAAGGCCTACGAGCAGTACTTC.